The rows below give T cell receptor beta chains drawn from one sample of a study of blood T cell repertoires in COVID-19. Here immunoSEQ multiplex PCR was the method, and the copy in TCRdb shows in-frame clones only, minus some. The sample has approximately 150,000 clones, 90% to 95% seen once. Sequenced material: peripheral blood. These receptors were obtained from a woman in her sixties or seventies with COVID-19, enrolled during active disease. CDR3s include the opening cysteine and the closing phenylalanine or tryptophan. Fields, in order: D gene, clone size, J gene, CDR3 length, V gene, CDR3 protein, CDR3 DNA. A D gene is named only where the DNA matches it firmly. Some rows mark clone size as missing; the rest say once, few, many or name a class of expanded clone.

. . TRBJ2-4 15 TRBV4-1 CASSQDLGGPNIQYF TGCGCCAGCAGCCAAGATTTGGGGGGGCCTAACATTCAGTACTTC
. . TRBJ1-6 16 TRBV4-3 CASSSYDRIPLSPLHF TGCGCCAGCAGCTCCTACGACAGGATCCCTTTATCACCCCTCCACTTT
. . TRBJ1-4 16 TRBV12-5 CASGLVIDRIREKLFF TGTGCTAGTGGTTTGGTCATTGACAGAATACGAGAAAAACTGTTTTTT
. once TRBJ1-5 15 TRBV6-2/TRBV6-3 CASSYSGRFNQPQHF TGTGCCAGCAGTTACTCGGGCAGGTTTAATCAGCCCCAGCATTTT
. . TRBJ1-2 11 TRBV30 CAWGTGSGYTF TGTGCCTGGGGAACAGGGTCCGGCTACACCTTC
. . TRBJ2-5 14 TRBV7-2 CASSLDPGQETQYF TGTGCCAGCAGCTTAGATCCCGGTCAAGAGACCCAGTACTTC
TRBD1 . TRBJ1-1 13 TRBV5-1 CASSWDRDTEAFF TGCGCCAGCAGCTGGGACAGGGACACTGAAGCTTTCTTT
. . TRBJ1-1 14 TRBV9 CASSVAVSNTEAFF TGTGCCAGCAGCGTCGCGGTATCGAACACTGAAGCTTTCTTT
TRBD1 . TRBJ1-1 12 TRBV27 CASSHGTGEAFF TGTGCCAGCAGTCACGGGACAGGTGAAGCTTTCTTT
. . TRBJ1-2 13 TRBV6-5 CASSAREIYGYTF TGTGCCAGCAGCGCAAGAGAGATCTATGGCTACACCTTC
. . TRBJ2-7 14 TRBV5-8 CASSFSGHLYEQYF TGTGCCAGCAGCTTCTCGGGACACCTGTACGAGCAGTACTTC
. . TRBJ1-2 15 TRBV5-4 CASSFNGDFFNGYTF TGTGCCAGCAGCTTTAACGGGGACTTCTTTAATGGCTACACCTTC
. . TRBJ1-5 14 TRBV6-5 CASRTGREDQPQHF TGTGCCAGCCGTACGGGCAGGGAAGATCAGCCCCAGCATTTT
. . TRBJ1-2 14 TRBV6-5 CASSPRPQVDGYTF TGTGCCAGCAGTCCCCGCCCACAGGTGGATGGCTACACCTTC
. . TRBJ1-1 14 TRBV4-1 CASSQVHGNTEAFF TGCGCCAGCAGCCAGGTCCACGGGAACACTGAAGCTTTCTTT
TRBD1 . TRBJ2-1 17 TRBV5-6 CASRSSGTGGFYNEQFF TGTGCCAGCAGGAGTTCCGGGACAGGGGGCTTCTACAATGAGCAGTTCTTC
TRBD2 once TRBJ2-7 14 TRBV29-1 CSVGPAGVSYEQYF TGCAGCGTCGGCCCAGCGGGGGTCTCTTACGAGCAGTACTTC
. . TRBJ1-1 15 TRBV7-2 CASSAQPGLWDEAFF TGTGCCAGCAGCGCACAACCGGGACTCTGGGATGAAGCTTTCTTT
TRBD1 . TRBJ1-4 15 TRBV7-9 CASSHRGDRNEKLFF TGTGCCAGCAGCCATCGGGGGGACAGGAATGAAAAACTGTTTTTT
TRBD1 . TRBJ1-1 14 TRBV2 CASSLRQGNAEAFF TGTGCCAGCAGTCTAAGACAGGGGAACGCTGAAGCTTTCTTT
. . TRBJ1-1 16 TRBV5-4 CASRPLTGGGNTEAFF TGTGCCAGCCGACCTCTGACAGGCGGTGGGAACACTGAAGCTTTCTTT
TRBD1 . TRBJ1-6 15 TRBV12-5 CASGLAGGNNSPLHF TGTGCTAGTGGTTTGGCAGGGGGCAACAATTCACCCCTCCACTTT
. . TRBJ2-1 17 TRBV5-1 CASSLLPGGASYNEQFF TGCGCCAGCAGCTTGCTACCCGGAGGGGCCTCCTACAATGAGCAGTTCTTC
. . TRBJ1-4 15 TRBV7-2 CASIPGGRAREKLFF TGTGCCAGCATCCCGGGGGGGAGGGCGCGTGAAAAACTGTTTTTT
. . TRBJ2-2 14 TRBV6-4 CASSRAQNTGELFF TGTGCCAGCAGCAGGGCCCAGAACACCGGGGAGCTGTTTTTT
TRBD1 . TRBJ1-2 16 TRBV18 CASSPLGTAISYGYTF TGTGCCAGCTCACCCCTAGGGACAGCCATTTCATATGGCTACACCTTC
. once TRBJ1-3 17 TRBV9 CASSVGPGELSGNTIYF TGTGCCAGCAGCGTAGGCCCAGGGGAGCTTTCCGGAAACACCATATATTTT
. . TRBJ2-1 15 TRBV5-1 CASSLEGLSYNEQFF TGCGCCAGCAGCTTGGAGGGACTCTCCTACAATGAGCAGTTCTTC
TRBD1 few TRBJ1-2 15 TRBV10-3 CAITGGTGEWYGYTF TGTGCCATCACTGGAGGAACAGGGGAGTGGTATGGCTACACCTTC
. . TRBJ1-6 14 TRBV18 CASSPGGQNSPLHF TGTGCCAGCTCACCTGGGGGCCAGAATTCACCCCTCCACTTT
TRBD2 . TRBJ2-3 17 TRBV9 CASSARYGTSATDTQYF TGTGCCAGCAGCGCCCGATATGGGACTAGCGCCACAGATACGCAGTATTTT
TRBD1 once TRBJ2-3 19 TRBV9 CASSSRDRGPQESTDTQYF TGTGCCAGCAGCTCCCGGGACAGGGGCCCACAAGAAAGCACAGATACGCAGTATTTT